These 21 T cell receptor beta chains were all obtained from the same sample, sequenced in a study of cytomegalovirus exposure and HLA in healthy donors (dated 2017 in TCRdb). The library came from the immunoSEQ multiplex PCR assay. Drawn from immuneACCESS, this table holds only the in-frame rearrangements with V and J called that TCRdb kept. Clones are partly lost; checked studies trace under half to an unresolved V gene and leave the rest unexplained. The table for this sample lists 130,000 or so clones; roughly 89% of them were counted only once. The top ten clones comprise 3% to 3.5% of the sample. The sequenced material came from PBMCs. The receptors were gathered from a young man in good health and CMV-seronegative.

V and J are TRBV5-1 and TRBJ2-7, with 8 bases that match TRBD1. Trimming removed 0 bases from V and 3 bases from J; junction bases left unmatched: 8. This CDR3 is built from 16 residues. Per the germline V gene, CDR1 is SGHRS and CDR2 is YFSETQ. The CDR3 sequence: CASSLEQGAAFYEQYF. In DNA, the CDR3 is TGCGCCAGCAGCTTGGAGCAGGGGGCGGCCTTCTACGAGCAGTACTTC.

The J gene is TRBJ1-2, the V gene TRBV10-2, with D possibly being TRBD1 (6 bases). V lost 6 bases and J lost 7, with 12 bases in between. This CDR3 spans 12 amino acids. CDR1 is WSHSY and CDR2 is SAAADI in the germline V gene. CDR3 residues: CASRTGITGYTF. As DNA, the CDR3 is TGCGCCAGCAGAACAGGGATAACTGGCTACACCTTC.

The CDR3 region is CASKFDQRGYGYTDTQYF. CDR3 bases: TGTGCCAGCAAGTTTGACCAGCGGGGGTATGGATACACAGATACGCAGTATTTT. The chain carries TRBV2 and TRBJ2-3; TRBD2 matches at 8 bases. V trimming: 7 bases; J trimming: 2 bases; junction bases outside the gene matches: 17. The germline CDR1 and CDR2 sequences are SNHLY and FYNNEI. The CDR3 loop spans 18 amino acids.

The chain combines TRBV15 with TRBJ2-3; unclear D gene. CDR1 is LNHNV and CDR2 is YYDKDF in the germline V gene (reference sequence). Trimming removed 2 bases at V and 0 bases at J, with 3 bases between. CDR3 length equals 13 residues. The chain's CDR3 is CATSRSSTDTQYF. The DNA for the CDR3 is TGTGCCACCAGCAGATCTAGCACAGATACGCAGTATTTT.

The chain has TRBV10-3 and TRBJ2-7, with 9 positions matching TRBD1. Germline-derived CDR1 and CDR2 are ENHRY and SYGVKD. V gave up 3 bases and J gave up 3 bases; unmatched junction bases: 6. The CDR3 has 15 residues. The CDR3 bases are TGTGCCATCAGTGATTTTCCGGGACAGGGCTACGAGCAGTACTTC. Amino acids: CAISDFPGQGYEQYF.

This chain joins TRBV6-1 and TRBJ1-1; D not resolved. The germline V gene encodes CDR1 MNHNS and CDR2 SASEGT. The CDR3 covers 13 residues. V lost 10 bases, J lost 4 bases, and 16 bases lay in between. In DNA form, the CDR3 reads TGTGCCACCGTAAACAGTATTGTCACTGAAGCTTTCTTT. Translation: CATVNSIVTEAFF.

This chain joins TRBV5-1 and TRBJ2-1, with TRBD2 matching 15 bases. With V trimmed by 3 bases and J by 10 bases, 5 bases remained unmatched. CDR3 size: 15 residues. Per the germline V gene, CDR1 is SGHRS and CDR2 is YFSETQ. The CDR3 nucleotides read TGCGCCAGCAGCTCCGGACTAGCGGGAGGGGGGGAGCAGTTCTTC. This translates into CASSSGLAGGGEQFF.

This chain links TRBV27 with TRBJ2-7; 7 positions agree with TRBD1. The CDR3 has 14 amino acids. Trimming took 3 bases from V and 4 from J; bases not matched to a gene: 6. Germline V lookup: CDR1 MNHEY, CDR2 SMNVEV (reference sequence). This CDR3 reads CASSFPGQHYEQYF. As DNA, the CDR3 is TGTGCCAGCAGTTTCCCGGGACAGCATTACGAGCAGTACTTC.

The CDR3 DNA reads TGTGCCAGCAGTCCCCGTCCCGGGACAGGTTCCCTTACCTACGAGCAGTACTTC. This codes for CASSPRPGTGSLTYEQYF. This chain joins TRBV27 and TRBJ2-7; 8 bases fit TRBD1. This CDR3 region has 18 residues. The germline CDR1 and CDR2 sequences are MNHEY and SMNVEV (reference sequence). Germline trimming cut 5 bases from V and 2 bases from J; bases unmatched to any gene: 17.

The chain recombines TRBV7-2 with TRBJ1-2, with 8 bases lining up with TRBD1. There are 14 residues in the CDR3. Germline values: CDR1 SGHTA, CDR2 FQGNSA. V was clipped by 6 bases and J by 3 bases; unmatched bases: 6. CDR3 region: CASSSGQGYYGYTF. The DNA of the CDR3 is TGTGCCAGCAGTTCTGGACAGGGATACTATGGCTACACCTTC.

The V and J genes are TRBV6-5 and TRBJ2-7, with D possibly being TRBD2 (7 bases). Trimming shortened V by 5 bases and J by 6 bases, and 11 bases separated the two germline ends. The CDR3 covers 12 residues. Germline loops: CDR1 MNHEY, CDR2 SVGAGI. In DNA, the CDR3 is TGTGCCAGCAGTCCCGGGGGGCTCGAGCAGTACTTC. It is translated as CASSPGGLEQYF.

The rearrangement joins TRBV28 to TRBJ2-6, with D unclear. This CDR3 has 16 residues. The germline CDR1 and CDR2 sequences are MDHEN and SYDVKM. V dropped 8 bases and J dropped 2 bases, with 16 bases sitting between them. The CDR3 is CASASPRWPGANVLTF. The CDR3 nucleotides are TGTGCCAGCGCTTCCCCACGTTGGCCTGGGGCCAACGTCCTGACTTTC.

The V and J genes are TRBV19 and TRBJ1-2; D is unresolved. The germline V gene has CDR1 LNHDA and CDR2 SQIVND (reference sequence). The ends were cut back, 5 bases at V and 7 bases at J, with 20 bases in the middle. The CDR3 consists of 15 residues. The CDR3 spells CASSPRTEWEAGYTF. The CDR3 coding sequence is TGTGCCAGTAGTCCCCGGACGGAGTGGGAGGCTGGCTACACCTTC.

The V gene is TRBV5-4, the J gene TRBJ2-3, with 9 bases fitting TRBD1. Germline V gene sequence: CDR1 SGHNT, CDR2 YYREEE (reference sequence). With 4 bases clipped from V and 0 bases from J, the junction kept 3 bases outside the gene matches. CDR3 length: 15 residues. CDR3 nucleotides: TGTGCCAGCAGCCCACAGGGGGCTAGCACAGATACGCAGTATTTT. Its protein product is CASSPQGASTDTQYF.

This chain uses TRBV5-6 with TRBJ1-2; the match to TRBD1 covers 8 bases. CDR3 length: 15 residues. Losses at the gene ends were 3 bases for V and 2 bases for J; bases not matched to a gene: 6. Germline V gene data show CDR1 as SGHDT and CDR2 as YYEEEE. CDR3 nucleotides: TGTGCCAGCAGCTATAGGACAGGGTTAAACTATGGCTACACCTTC. This encodes CASSYRTGLNYGYTF.

The chain is built from TRBV19 and TRBJ1-3, with D tentatively TRBD1 (5 bases). Looked up from germline, CDR1 is LNHDA and CDR2 is SQIVND (reference sequence). Trimming pared 4 bases from V and 0 bases from J, leaving 13 bases between. CDR3 size: 16 residues. The CDR3 loop reads CASSKGLLSSGNTIYF. The DNA of the CDR3 is TGTGCCAGTAGTAAGGGACTCCTGAGCTCTGGAAACACCATATATTTT.

This clone has only one observation. The gene calls are TRBV5-5 and TRBJ1-6; no firm D call. The CDR3 runs to 15 residues. The V end was cut by 0 bases, the J end by 7 bases, with 11 bases between. Germline CDR1 is SGHKS and CDR2 is YYEKEE (reference sequence). This chain's CDR3 is CASSLGAPENSPLHF. CDR3 DNA sequence: TGTGCCAGCAGCTTGGGAGCGCCAGAAAATTCACCCCTCCACTTT.

This chain links TRBV6-6 with TRBJ1-4; D is unresolved. Germline V CDR1 and CDR2: MNHNY, SVGAGI (reference sequence). Between the trimmed V and J ends, which lost 2 bases and 0 bases, there was a span of 7 bases. The length of the CDR3 is 15 residues. CDR3 region: CASSYTSATNEKLFF. CDR3 sequence (DNA): TGTGCCAGCAGTTACACCAGTGCAACTAATGAAAAACTGTTTTTT.

V and J are TRBV5-1 and TRBJ2-3; 13 bases are a match to TRBD2. V was pared by 4 bases and J by 6 bases, with 11 bases of the junction left unmatched. The CDR3 has 17 residues. Germline V gives CDR1 SGHRS, CDR2 YFSETQ. The CDR3 spells CASSLPGLAGVRDTQYF. The DNA of the CDR3 is TGCGCCAGCAGCCTCCCCGGACTAGCGGGGGTAAGGGATACGCAGTATTTT.

J is TRBJ1-1 and V is TRBV19, with TRBD1 identical over 7 bases. With 6 bases clipped from V and 0 bases from J, the junction kept 10 bases outside the gene matches. This CDR3 is 16 amino acids long. Germline values: CDR1 LNHDA, CDR2 SQIVND (reference sequence). The CDR3 loop is CASRASTGKLNTEAFF. CDR3 sequence (DNA): TGTGCCAGTAGAGCTTCGACAGGGAAGTTGAACACTGAAGCTTTCTTT. Looking up the rest from reference TRBV19 and TRBJ1-1 gives the full variable domain: DGGITQSPKYLFRKEGQNVTLSCEQNLNHDAMYWYRQDPGQGLRLIYYSQIVNDFQKGDIAEGYSVSREKKESFPLTVTSAQKNPTAFYLCASRASTGKLNTEAFFGQGTRLTVV.

V is TRBV19 and J is TRBJ1-6, with 10 nucleotides matching TRBD1. Germline loops: CDR1 LNHDA, CDR2 SQIVND (reference sequence). J was trimmed by 6 bases and V by 0 bases; bases with no gene match: 2. This CDR3 has 16 residues. CDR3: CASSIDWTGGNSPLHF. CDR3 nucleotides: TGTGCCAGTAGTATAGATTGGACAGGGGGTAATTCACCCCTCCACTTT.